This TCR beta chain came from a study of CD8 T cells in ankylosing spondylitis. TCRdb called the 5' RACE reads again in MiXCR, with one record for every CDR3 protein. Of 200,000 to 300,000 distinct CDR3 sequences in the sample, 32% are singletons; the top ten hold approximately 4.6%. The CDR3 runs 13 residues. Trimming left V 1 base short and J 2 bases short, with 4 bases between. Germline CDR1 is SEHNR and CDR2 is FQNEAQ (reference sequence). The sequence came from a male donor with ankylosing spondylitis or in good health (not recorded which). This chain uses TRBV7-9 with TRBJ2-3, with D unresolved. Material for sequencing was blood, either unsorted or a sorted T cell fraction (not recorded which). CDR3 bases: TGTGCCAGCAGCTTAGTCCCCACAGATACGCAGTATTTT. This sequence encodes CASSLVPTDTQYF.